The next 16 T cell receptor beta chains were all read from a single sample in a study of T cell repertoires in cytomegalovirus infection. The antigens of these receptors remain unknown. TCRdb fed the reads into MiXCR, producing one record per CDR3 protein. The sample includes hundreds of thousands of distinct CDR3 sequences, roughly 30% of them seen just once. Specimen: cultured CD8+ T cells from PBMCs, collected from culture after CMV antigen stimulation. Every receptor here comes from a human donor in good health (CMV status not recorded). Some clones in this sample may be carry-over from other donors' samples.

This clonotype was counted between two and nine times. The chain couples TRBV10-3 to TRBJ1-1; tentatively, D is TRBD1 (5 bases). The CDR3 length is 13 residues. The V gene's germline CDR1 is ENHRY and CDR2 SYGVKD. V was shortened by 4 bases and J by 3 bases, with 9 bases between the two germline ends. For the CDR3, the DNA is TGTGCCATCAGTGCAGGGAAGGACACTGAAGCTTTCTTT. It codes for CAISAGKDTEAFF.

As to this clonotype: With a much larger clone just one base away, this may be a read error. The chain has TRBV7-6 and TRBJ1-1; D ambiguous. Germline CDR1 is SGHVS and CDR2 is FNYEAQ. The CDR3 sequence is 13 residues long. The CDR3 DNA is TGTGTCAGCAGCTTCCTCCTGACCACTGAAGCTTTCTTT. Translated: CVSSFLLTTEAFF.

This clonotype has just a few counts. The chain employs TRBV5-8 and TRBJ2-3; no firm D call. This CDR3 comprises 15 residues. With 1 base removed from V and 2 bases from J, the gap between germline ends came to 11 bases. The germline CDR1 and CDR2 sequences are SGHTS and YDEGEE. CDR3 protein: CASSLHRSYTDTQYF. In DNA, the CDR3 is TGTGCCAGCAGCTTGCACCGATCGTACACAGATACGCAGTATTTT.

The genes are TRBV5-8 and TRBJ2-6; D remains unclear. This CDR3 has 15 amino acids. The germline V gene has CDR1 SGHTS and CDR2 YDEGEE. Trimming removed 3 bases from V and 0 bases from J, with 7 bases in between. The CDR3 DNA is TGTGCCAGCAGCTGGGGAACCTCTGGGGCCAACGTCCTGACTTTC. It encodes CASSWGTSGANVLTF.

The V call is TRBV10-3, the J call TRBJ2-1; 8 bases fit TRBD1. The CDR3 consists of 16 residues. CDR1 is ENHRY, CDR2 SYGVKD, per germline. Unmatched junction bases numbered 17, after V lost 3 bases and J lost 13 bases. The CDR3 protein is CAISDSLSYLRGQQFF. CDR3 coding DNA: TGTGCCATCAGTGATTCCTTGTCCTATCTCAGGGGGCAACAGTTCTTC.

The table lists this clonotype with a few counts. The genes are TRBV19 and TRBJ2-1, with 9 bases identical to TRBD2. CDR3 size: 15 residues. V dropped 7 bases and J dropped 6; count of bases not matched to a gene: 10. Germline V gene lookup returns CDR1 LNHDA and CDR2 SQIVND (reference sequence). The CDR3 DNA reads as TGTGCCAGTACGCCATCGGCTAGCGGGGTCAATGAGCAGTTCTTC. It codes for CASTPSASGVNEQFF.

The chain is built from TRBV4-1 and TRBJ2-1; 10 nucleotides align to TRBD2. This CDR3 contains 15 residues. The germline V gene has CDR1 MGHRA and CDR2 YSYEKL. V trimming: 1 base; J trimming: 9 bases; junction bases outside the gene matches: 6. In DNA form, the CDR3 reads TGCGCCAGCAGCCAAGTAGCGGGGGGTTACCGTGAGCAGTTCTTC. Translated, it gives CASSQVAGGYREQFF.

The chain is built from TRBV7-9 and TRBJ1-5, with D tentatively TRBD1 (5 bases). Germline CDR1 and CDR2: SEHNR and FQNEAQ (reference sequence). The CDR3 runs 16 residues. Trimming cost V 3 bases and J 4 bases, with 16 bases left between them. Here the CDR3 DNA reads TGTGCCAGCAGCTTGATCACAGGTCTTTGGAATCAGCCCCAGCATTTT. It codes for CASSLITGLWNQPQHF.

V usage is TRBV29-1 and J usage is TRBJ2-7; TRBD1 agrees at 8 bases. V shed 7 bases, J shed 4 bases, and the junction held 6 bases outside the gene matches. Germline V CDR1 and CDR2: SQVTM, ANQGSEA. The CDR3 has 12 residues. The CDR3 sequence is CSALDRGYEQYF. In nucleotides, the CDR3 is TGCAGCGCCCTCGACAGGGGTTACGAGCAGTACTTC.

The chain recombines TRBV29-1 with TRBJ2-5, with 8 nucleotides matching TRBD1. Germline V lookup: CDR1 SQVTM, CDR2 ANQGSEA. V shed 3 bases and J 5 bases; nucleotides not matched to a gene: 8. The CDR3 extends over 14 amino acids. This chain's CDR3 is CSVDAAGGWETQYF. The CDR3 bases are TGCAGCGTTGATGCGGCAGGGGGCTGGGAGACCCAGTACTTC.

This clonotype has just a few counts. This chain connects TRBV6-2 or TRBV6-3 to TRBJ2-5; no clear D gene. The CDR3 is 13 amino acids. V lost 6 bases, J lost 0 bases, and 8 bases lay in between. Germline lookup yields CDR1 MNHEY and CDR2 SVGEGT. CDR3 DNA: TGTGCCAGCAGCTCAACTTACCAAGAGACCCAGTACTTC. Protein product: CASSSTYQETQYF.

The rearrangement uses TRBV10-3 and TRBJ2-1; weak D call: TRBD1 (5 bases). The CDR3 contains 16 residues. The V gene lost 6 bases and the J gene lost 3 bases, with 18 bases spanning the gap. Per the germline V gene, CDR1 is ENHRY and CDR2 is SYGVKD. Here the CDR3 DNA reads TGTGCCATCAGCTCCACGACAGAGAAGGTCTACAATGAGCAGTTCTTC. Translating gives CAISSTTEKVYNEQFF.

The chain has TRBV18 and TRBJ2-1, with a possible D match to TRBD1 (5 bases). In germline, CDR1 is KGHSH, CDR2 LQKENI. CDR3 length: 16 residues. V dropped 5 bases and J dropped 0 bases, with 14 bases sitting between them. CDR3 loop: CASSETGLSSYNEQFF. The CDR3 DNA reads TGTGCCAGCTCAGAAACAGGCTTGAGCTCCTACAATGAGCAGTTCTTC.

This clonotype was picked up a small number of times. The genes are TRBV7-9 and TRBJ2-5, with TRBD2 matching 10 bases. Per the germline V gene, CDR1 is SEHNR and CDR2 is FQNEAQ (reference sequence). This CDR3 comprises 15 residues. Germline trimming cut 6 bases from V and 6 bases from J; bases unmatched to any gene: 10. CDR3 nucleotides: TGTGCCAGCAGTCTCGAGCGGGGGGGCACGAAGACCCAGTACTTC. Encoded protein: CASSLERGGTKTQYF.

This clonotype was counted between two and nine times. The chain carries TRBV9 and TRBJ2-5; TRBD1 matches 7 bases. Germline lookup yields CDR1 SGDLS and CDR2 YYNGEE. CDR3 length: 15 amino acids. Losses at the gene ends were 4 bases for V and 0 bases for J; bases not matched to a gene: 6. CDR3 region: CASSRQGAYQETQYF. CDR3 bases: TGTGCCAGCAGCCGACAGGGCGCGTACCAAGAGACCCAGTACTTC.

The V and J genes are TRBV7-8 and TRBJ2-3, with D perhaps TRBD1 (6 bases). Germline loops: CDR1 SGHVS, CDR2 FQNEAQ. CDR3 length equals 15 residues. Trimming shortened V by 5 bases and J by 0 bases, and 12 bases separated the two germline ends. CDR3 amino acids: CASSRTVTSTDTQYF. CDR3 sequence (DNA): TGTGCCAGCAGCAGGACAGTGACTAGCACAGATACGCAGTATTTT.